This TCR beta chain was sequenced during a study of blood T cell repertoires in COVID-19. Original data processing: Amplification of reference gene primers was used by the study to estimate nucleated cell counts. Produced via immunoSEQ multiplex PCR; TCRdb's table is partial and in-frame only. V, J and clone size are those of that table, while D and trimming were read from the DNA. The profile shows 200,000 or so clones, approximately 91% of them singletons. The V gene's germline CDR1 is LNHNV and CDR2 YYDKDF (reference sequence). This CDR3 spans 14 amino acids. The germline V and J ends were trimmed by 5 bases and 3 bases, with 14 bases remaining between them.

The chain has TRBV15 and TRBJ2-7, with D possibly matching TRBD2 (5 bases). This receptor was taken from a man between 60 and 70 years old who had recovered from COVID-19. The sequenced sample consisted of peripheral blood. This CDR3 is CATSLRTGFYEQYF. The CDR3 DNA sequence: TGTGCCACCAGCCTCCGGACTGGCTTCTACGAGCAGTACTTC.